Listed below are T cell receptor beta chains from one sample, sequenced in a study of T cells in Graves' hyperthyroidism and ophthalmopathy. TCRdb recomputed calls from the multiplex PCR reads with MiXCR, one row per CDR3 protein. The sample gives approximately 610,000 distinct CDR3 sequences, about 14% of which show up once; 3.5% to 4.5% is in the top ten. Material for sequencing was blood. These receptors originate from a woman aged 40 to 55 with Graves' ophthalmopathy. Both conserved end residues are trimmed from each CDR3. Fields, in order: V gene, J gene, CDR3 protein.

>TRBV30|TRBJ2-7
AWSVTGPYEQY
>TRBV29-1|TRBJ1-1
SVQGPGNTEAF
>TRBV12-3/TRBV12-4|TRBJ1-3
ASSPWGGSGNTIY
>TRBV14|TRBJ2-5
ASSQQQGWETQY
>TRBV15|TRBJ2-7
ATSSSTGGTTDYEQY
>TRBV20-1|TRBJ2-4
SAPAGTGERFENIQY
>TRBV30|TRBJ2-7
AWDQSYEQY
>TRBV30|TRBJ1-5
AWTKGQGAGNQPQH
>TRBV6-1|TRBJ1-2
ASRGQSANYGYT
>TRBV18|TRBJ2-2
ASSPPHRGATGELF
>TRBV12-3/TRBV12-4|TRBJ1-2
ASSIRGWGCT
>TRBV28|TRBJ1-2
ASNRKGYGYT
>TRBV6-5|TRBJ2-2
ASSWTWRQHPGELF
>TRBV15|TRBJ2-5
ATSRDQTQETQY
>TRBV6-2/TRBV6-3|TRBJ2-7
ASTRGTPAYEQY
>TRBV27|TRBJ2-3
ASSFQGTTDTQY
>TRBV2|TRBJ1-1
ASSGGGPGTEAF
>TRBV12-3/TRBV12-4|TRBJ1-1
ASSLRAGETEAF
>TRBV6-1|TRBJ2-7
ASSAEFPYEQY
>TRBV6-5|TRBJ1-3
ASSSGSRGNTIY
>TRBV20-1|TRBJ1-5
SAIKPGSNQPQH
>TRBV6-2/TRBV6-3|TRBJ2-7
ASSYRRTSYEQY
>TRBV6-1|TRBJ1-1
ASAGVNTEAF
>TRBV6-1|TRBJ1-2
ASSLYNPGHANYGYT
>TRBV6-1|TRBJ2-2
ASSEFVELNTGELF
>TRBV10-3|TRBJ2-7
AISELGGIGGSYEQY
>TRBV29-1|TRBJ1-3
SEGQPHSGNTIY
>TRBV12-3/TRBV12-4|TRBJ2-2
ASIAGAYTGELF
>TRBV7-2|TRBJ2-7
ASSPSGVGEQY
>TRBV29-1|TRBJ1-1
SVVNRRPNTEAF
>TRBV19|TRBJ1-5
ASSIDRHVGQPQH
>TRBV14|TRBJ2-7
ASSQGLMGEQY
>TRBV7-3|TRBJ1-1
ASSVTVNAEAF
>TRBV29-1|TRBJ1-1
SAWEGTEAF
>TRBV7-2|TRBJ2-5
ASTGFAQETQY
>TRBV7-9|TRBJ2-7
ASSLTGGEGYEQY
>TRBV29-1|TRBJ1-1
STKGVRNTEAF
>TRBV19|TRBJ2-4
ASSMGQGLLGEKNIQY
>TRBV2|TRBJ1-1
ASYEQGRFTEAF
>TRBV28|TRBJ2-5
ASRRSREKETQY
>TRBV6-1|TRBJ1-1
ASSEHGTGGESTEAF